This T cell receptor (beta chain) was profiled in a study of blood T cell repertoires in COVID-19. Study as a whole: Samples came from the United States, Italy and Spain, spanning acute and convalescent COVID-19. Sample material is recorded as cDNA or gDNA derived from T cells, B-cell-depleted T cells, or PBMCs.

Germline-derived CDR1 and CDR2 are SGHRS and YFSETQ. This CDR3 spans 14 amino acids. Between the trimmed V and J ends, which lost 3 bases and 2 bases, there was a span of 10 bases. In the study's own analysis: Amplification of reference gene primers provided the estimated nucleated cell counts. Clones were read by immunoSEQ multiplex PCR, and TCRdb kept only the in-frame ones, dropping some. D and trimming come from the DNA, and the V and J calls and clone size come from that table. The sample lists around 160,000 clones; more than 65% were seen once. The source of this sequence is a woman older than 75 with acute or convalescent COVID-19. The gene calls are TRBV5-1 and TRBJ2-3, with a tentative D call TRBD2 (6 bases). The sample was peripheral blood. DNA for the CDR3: TGCGCCAGCAGCTCCGGGACTTTCACAGATACGCAGTATTTT. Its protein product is CASSSGTFTDTQYF.